Sequencing of this T cell receptor beta chain was carried out in a study of Graves' ophthalmopathy and Graves' hyperthyroidism. The study, taken as a whole, reports: Ophthalmopathy progression cases were predicted by the model with roughly 64% sensitivity and approximately 74% specificity. Most thyroid clonotypes with frequency above 0.001 were detected in blood too. Cross-validated, the 13-signature model showed 87.88%/81.08% sensitivity/specificity, and 80%/75% in the test set.

The PBMCs originated from less than 13 ml of fresh peripheral blood. In its sample, this clonotype was seen many times. Its antigen is currently unknown. Scientists amplified the TCR beta CDR3 regions from RNA transcripts. Scientists carried out first-round RT-PCR using HTBI primers and then a second-round multiplex PCR. MiXCR, applied by TCRdb to the multiplex PCR reads, yields one record per CDR3 protein. The table records approximately 500,000 distinct CDR3 sequences, 13% to 15% of them present only once. Trimming removed 5 bases from V and 5 bases from J, with 16 bases in between. The germline gives CDR1 PRHDT, CDR2 FYEKMQ (reference sequence). This CDR3 comprises 14 residues.

This rearrangement joins TRBV13 to TRBJ2-7, with D possibly called TRBD1 or TRBD2 (5 bases each). The material sequenced was blood. This receptor was obtained from a woman aged 25 to 39 with Graves' ophthalmopathy. This chain's CDR3 is CASSHSGTENEQYF. CDR3 bases: TGTGCCAGCAGCCACTCCGGGACCGAAAACGAGCAGTACTTC.